The 9 T cell receptor beta chains below were found in one sample sequenced in a study of T-cell reconstitution after alpha-beta-depleted transplantation in children. Library preparation (for TCRbeta) was performed with unique molecular identifiers. TCRdb reprocessed the PCR reads with MiXCR, giving one entry per CDR3 protein. The sample includes approximately 190,000 distinct CDR3 sequences, roughly 6.3% seen only once; the top ten take just over 4.5%. The sample in question was PBMCs, obtained before TCRalphabeta/CD19-depleted stem cell transplant. These receptors came from a girl under three years old with combined immunodeficiency, due to receive a stem cell transplant.

This clonotype has just a few counts. The chain employs TRBV3-1 and TRBJ2-1, with 8 bases that match TRBD2. With V trimmed by 4 bases and J by 3 bases, 8 bases remained unmatched. The CDR3 covers 16 residues. Germline V gene data show CDR1 as LGHDT and CDR2 as YNNKEL (reference sequence). The CDR3 protein is CASSPQGGGSYNEQFF. The CDR3 bases are TGTGCCAGCAGCCCGCAAGGCGGGGGGAGCTACAATGAGCAGTTCTTC.

This clonotype was seen many times. This rearrangement joins TRBV12-3 or TRBV12-4 to TRBJ2-5; 8 nucleotides agree with TRBD2. The trim removed 5 bases at V and 4 bases at J, leaving 3 bases unmatched. The length of the CDR3 is 13 residues. CDR3 in amino acids: CASSPREGETQYF. The CDR3 bases are TGTGCCAGCAGTCCTCGGGAGGGAGAGACCCAGTACTTC.

This chain joins TRBV27 and TRBJ2-1; TRBD2 agrees at 9 bases. The CDR3 is made up of 16 amino acids. With V trimmed by 4 bases and J by 3 bases, 7 bases remained unmatched. CDR1 is MNHEY, CDR2 SMNVEV, per germline (reference sequence). CDR3 sequence (DNA): TGTGCCAGCAGTTCCCCTCTAGCGGGGCACTACAATGAGCAGTTCTTC. The encoded protein is CASSSPLAGHYNEQFF.

The J gene is TRBJ2-7, the V gene TRBV7-9, with D unclear. The CDR3 contains 13 residues. The germline V gene has CDR1 SEHNR and CDR2 FQNEAQ (reference sequence). The ends were cut back, 5 bases at V and 2 bases at J, with 10 bases in the middle. CDR3 sequence: CASSPSRTYEQYF. DNA for the CDR3: TGTGCCAGCAGCCCCAGCAGGACCTACGAGCAGTACTTC. The whole variable domain, filled in from reference TRBV7-9 and TRBJ2-7, reads DTGVSQNPRHKITKRGQNVTFRCDPISEHNRLYWYRQTLGQGPEFLTYFQNEAQLEKSRLLSDRFSAERPKGSFSTLEIQRTEQGDSAMYLCASSPSRTYEQYFGPGTRLTVT.

V gene TRBV4-1 combines with J gene TRBJ2-3; 8 bases line up with TRBD2. Germline V lookup: CDR1 MGHRA, CDR2 YSYEKL. CDR3 size: 18 residues. With V trimmed by 2 bases and J by 0 bases, 10 bases remained unmatched. CDR3 residues: CASSQLSGGLSSTDTQYF. CDR3 DNA sequence: TGCGCCAGCAGCCAACTAAGCGGGGGTCTCTCTAGCACAGATACGCAGTATTTT.

Of note for this clonotype: Possible read error: a much larger clone is one base away. V usage is TRBV7-9 and J usage is TRBJ2-5; D remains unclear. Germline-derived CDR1 and CDR2 are SEHNR and FQNEAQ (reference sequence). The CDR3 covers 13 residues. CDR3 nucleotide sequence: TGTGCCAACAGCGCCCCGGGTTGGGAGACCCAGTACTTC. It encodes CANSAPGWETQYF.

Of note for this clonotype: An end of the junction does not agree with germline; a read error may underlie this. The CDR3, as DNA: TGCAGGGCTAGAGATCTTCCCGACAGGGGGCATTTGACCGGGGAGCTGTTTTTT. This sequence encodes CRARDLPDRGHLTGELFF. The chain combines TRBV20-1 with TRBJ2-2; 10 bases agree with TRBD1. Germline V lookup: CDR1 DFQATT, CDR2 SNEGSKA (reference sequence). The CDR3 is 18 residues long.

There are many counts of this clonotype. CDR3 amino acids: CASSQELLLVTGELFF. The CDR3 bases are TGCGCCAGCAGCCAAGAATTACTTCTTGTTACCGGGGAGCTGTTTTTT. The V and J genes are TRBV4-3 and TRBJ2-2; D unclear. The CDR3 is 16 residues long. Deletions cut 0 bases from V and 5 bases from J, with 13 bases between. Germline assignment: CDR1 LGHNA and CDR2 YSLEER.

This clonotype occurred many times. This chain uses TRBV10-2 with TRBJ2-3; D tentatively fits TRBD1 or TRBD2 (5 bases each). V shed 2 bases and J shed 1 base, with 7 bases lying between them. Looked up from germline, CDR1 is WSHSY and CDR2 is SAAADI. There are 14 residues in the CDR3. As DNA, the CDR3 is TGCGCCAGCAGTGAGGGGACCCGCACAGATACGCAGTATTTT. Its translation: CASSEGTRTDTQYF.